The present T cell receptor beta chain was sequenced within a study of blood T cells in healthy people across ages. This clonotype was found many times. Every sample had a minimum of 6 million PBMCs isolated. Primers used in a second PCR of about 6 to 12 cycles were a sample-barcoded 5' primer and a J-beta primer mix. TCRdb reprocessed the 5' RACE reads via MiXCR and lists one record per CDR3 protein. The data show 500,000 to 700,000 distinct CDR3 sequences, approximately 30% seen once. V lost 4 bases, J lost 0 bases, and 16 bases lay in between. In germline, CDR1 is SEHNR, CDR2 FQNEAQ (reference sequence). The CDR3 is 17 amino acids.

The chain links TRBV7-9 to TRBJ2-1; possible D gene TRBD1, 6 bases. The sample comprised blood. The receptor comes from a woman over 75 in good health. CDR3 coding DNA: TGTGCCAGCAGCTCGATCACCGGGACACACTCCTACAATGAGCAGTTCTTC. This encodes CASSSITGTHSYNEQFF.